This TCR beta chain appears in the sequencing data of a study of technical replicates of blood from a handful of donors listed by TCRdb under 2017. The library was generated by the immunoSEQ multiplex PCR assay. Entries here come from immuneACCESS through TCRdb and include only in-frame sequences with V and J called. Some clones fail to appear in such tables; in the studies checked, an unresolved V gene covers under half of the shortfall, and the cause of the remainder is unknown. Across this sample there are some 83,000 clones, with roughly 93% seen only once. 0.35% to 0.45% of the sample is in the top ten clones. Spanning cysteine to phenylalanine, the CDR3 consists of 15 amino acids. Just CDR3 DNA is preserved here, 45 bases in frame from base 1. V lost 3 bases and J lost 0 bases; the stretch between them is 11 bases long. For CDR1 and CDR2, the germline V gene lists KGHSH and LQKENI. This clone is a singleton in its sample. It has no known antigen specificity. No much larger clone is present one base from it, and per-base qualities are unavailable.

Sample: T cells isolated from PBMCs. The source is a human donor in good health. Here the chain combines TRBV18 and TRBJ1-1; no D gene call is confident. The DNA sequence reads TGTGCCAGCTCACCGATGAGTGCCGTGAACACTGAAGCTTTCTTT. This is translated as CASSPMSAVNTEAFF.